The 16 T cell receptor beta chains presented below share a single source sample, sequenced in a study of blood T cell repertoires in COVID-19. Generated by immunoSEQ multiplex PCR, the TCRdb table keeps only in-frame clones and is missing some. The sample contains about 70,000 clones, about four fifths of which appear only once. The sequenced sample consisted of peripheral blood. Receptor source: a man aged 65 to 85 who had recovered from COVID-19.

The chain uses TRBV27 and TRBJ2-5; a weak D match, TRBD1 (5 bases). Trimming took off 6 bases at V and 0 bases at J, with 8 bases between the two ends. This CDR3 is built from 13 residues. Germline V gene sequence: CDR1 MNHEY, CDR2 SMNVEV (reference sequence). This CDR3 is CASRWTHQETQYF. CDR3 coding DNA: TGTGCCAGCAGATGGACACACCAAGAGACCCAGTACTTC.

V usage is TRBV3-1 (or the pseudogene TRBV3-2) and J usage is TRBJ1-4; D ambiguous. The germline gives CDR1 LGHDT, CDR2 YNNKEL (reference sequence). The germline V and J ends were trimmed by 6 bases and 3 bases, with 17 bases remaining between them. There are 16 residues in the CDR3. CDR3 DNA: TGTGCCAGCAGTAGTCGTTGGGAGCAGGCTAATGAAAAACTGTTTTTT. It translates to CASSSRWEQANEKLFF.

V gene TRBV7-9 combines with J gene TRBJ2-3, with D unclear. Per germline, CDR1 SEHNR and CDR2 FQNEAQ (reference sequence). Trimming took 5 bases from V and 0 from J, leaving 12 bases between them. The length of the CDR3 is 15 residues. In nucleotides, the CDR3 is TGTGCCAGCAGCCTCACCGGTGGTAGCACAGATACGCAGTATTTT. Its translation: CASSLTGGSTDTQYF.

The chain is built from TRBV11-3 and TRBJ1-4; perhaps TRBD1 as D (5 bases). Germline-derived CDR1 and CDR2 are SGHNT and YENEEA. The CDR3 loop spans 17 amino acids. V was trimmed by 1 base and J by 7 bases, leaving 19 bases between them. CDR3 in amino acids: CASSLGEPPGKSEKLFF. Written as DNA, the CDR3 is TGTGCCAGCAGCTTAGGGGAACCACCAGGGAAGAGTGAAAAACTGTTTTTT.

The gene calls are TRBV6-5 and TRBJ1-1, with 9 nucleotides matching TRBD1. Germline CDR1 and CDR2: MNHEY and SVGAGI. V shed 6 bases and J 5 bases; nucleotides not matched to a gene: 7. The CDR3 extends over 14 amino acids. CDR3 residues: CASRSPGQGTEAFF. CDR3 bases: TGTGCCAGCAGGAGCCCGGGACAGGGAACTGAAGCTTTCTTT.

The chain has TRBV11-2 and TRBJ2-3; TRBD1 is a possible D gene (6 bases). The V end was cut by 2 bases, the J end by 0 bases, with 6 bases between. Germline CDR1 reads SGHAT; CDR2 reads FQNNGV. The CDR3 loop spans 14 amino acids. CDR3 protein: CASSLQGSTDTQYF. The CDR3, as DNA: TGTGCCAGCAGCTTACAGGGGAGCACAGATACGCAGTATTTT.

The V call is TRBV5-4, the J call TRBJ2-2; no firm D call. This CDR3 comprises 15 residues. Trimming removed 0 bases at V and 4 bases at J, with 10 bases between. Per germline, CDR1 SGHNT and CDR2 YYREEE (reference sequence). The CDR3 sequence: CASSLGSRLTGELFF. For the CDR3, the DNA is TGTGCCAGCAGCTTGGGTTCCCGACTCACCGGGGAGCTGTTTTTT.

The V gene is TRBV3-1 (or the pseudogene TRBV3-2), the J gene TRBJ1-2, with D hard to call. With 0 bases removed from V and 6 bases from J, the gap between germline ends came to 14 bases. The germline V gene encodes CDR1 LGHDT and CDR2 YNNKEL (reference sequence). The CDR3 consists of 15 residues. CDR3 bases: TGTGCCAGCAGCCAAGATCCGGGGAGTCGAGATGGCTACACCTTC. It is translated as CASSQDPGSRDGYTF.

This clone was detected only once. The rearrangement joins TRBV6-1 to TRBJ1-6, with no clear D. Trimming removed 4 bases from V and 0 bases from J, with 13 bases in between. The CDR3 consists of 17 residues. Germline V gene sequence: CDR1 MNHNS, CDR2 SASEGT. The CDR3 region is CASSGPTRGSYNSPLHF. The CDR3 nucleotides read TGTGCCAGCAGTGGGCCCACCCGGGGCTCCTATAATTCACCCCTCCACTTT.

The chain employs TRBV27 and TRBJ2-1, with 12 bases identical to TRBD2. Losses at the gene ends were 5 bases for V and 7 bases for J; bases not matched to a gene: 9. CDR3 length: 16 residues. Germline V gene lookup returns CDR1 MNHEY and CDR2 SMNVEV (reference sequence). The chain's CDR3 is CASSHLQTSGRNEQFF. In DNA, the CDR3 is TGTGCCAGCAGTCACCTGCAGACTAGCGGGAGAAATGAGCAGTTCTTC.

Sample share makes this clone medium-sized (0.01 to 0.1%). This rearrangement joins TRBV25-1 to TRBJ2-2, with 7 positions matching TRBD2. With 5 bases clipped from V and 6 bases from J, the junction kept 18 bases outside the gene matches. CDR1 is MGHDK, CDR2 SYGVNS, per germline. The CDR3 loop spans 18 amino acids. This CDR3 is CASSSNRRGGKRAGELFF. Written as DNA, the CDR3 is TGTGCCAGCAGTTCGAACCGCCGGGGAGGGAAAAGGGCCGGGGAGCTGTTTTTT.

The table lists this clone with a count of one. The V call is TRBV6-5, the J call TRBJ1-1; no definite D call. Germline-derived CDR1 and CDR2 are MNHEY and SVGAGI. The length of the CDR3 is 16 residues. V gave up 4 bases and J gave up 2 bases, with 17 bases separating them. In DNA, the CDR3 is TGTGCCAGCAGTTCCCCTCCGTCGCGTGTTAACACTGAAGCTTTCTTT. Amino acid sequence: CASSSPPSRVNTEAFF.

This chain connects TRBV12-3 or TRBV12-4 to TRBJ1-1; unclear D gene. Trimming shortened V by 3 bases and J by 3 bases, and 5 bases separated the two germline ends. The CDR3 has 12 amino acids. The CDR3 DNA is TGTGCCAGCAGTTTTTCGGACACTGAAGCTTTCTTT. Translated: CASSFSDTEAFF.

The chain carries TRBV19 and TRBJ2-4, with 12 bases fitting TRBD2. J lost 5 bases, V lost 3 bases, and 5 bases had no gene match. This CDR3 is 16 amino acids long. Germline assignment: CDR1 LNHDA and CDR2 SQIVND (reference sequence). The CDR3: CASSIKASGRENIQYF. Here the CDR3 DNA reads TGTGCCAGTAGTATCAAGGCTAGCGGGAGGGAAAACATTCAGTACTTC.

The chain joins TRBV18 to TRBJ2-7, with 8 bases aligning to TRBD1. V was pared by 2 bases and J by 3 bases, with 9 bases of the junction left unmatched. The V gene's germline CDR1 is KGHSH and CDR2 LQKENI. The CDR3 extends over 16 amino acids. CDR3 in amino acids: CASSPGGETGVYEQYF. The CDR3 DNA reads TGTGCCAGCTCACCAGGAGGGGAGACAGGGGTCTACGAGCAGTACTTC.

As DNA, the CDR3 is TGTGCCAGCAGCCAAGGGTACAGGGGCAACATTCAGTACTTC. Its protein is CASSQGYRGNIQYF. The V call is TRBV14, the J call TRBJ2-4, with TRBD1 matching over 7 bases. The CDR3 runs 14 residues. Germline CDR1 is SGHDN and CDR2 is FVKESK. The V gene end was trimmed by 1 base and the J gene end by 7 bases; junction bases not matched to a gene: 4.